Listed below are T cell receptor beta chains from one sample, sequenced in a study of T cells in Graves' hyperthyroidism and ophthalmopathy. TCRdb processed the multiplex PCR reads anew with MiXCR; each CDR3 protein has one entry. This table has approximately 300,000 distinct CDR3 sequences, roughly a fifth appearing once. Sequencing was performed on blood. The source is a man aged 50-59 years with Graves' ophthalmopathy. Each CDR3 is given with its conserved first and last residue. D genes are given only for firm matches. Rows may omit the clone size; those that give it use once, few, many or a size class.

few	NA	TRBV7-2	TRBJ2-5	TGTGCCAGCAGCACAAGCGGGCCTGGGGAGACCCAGTACTTC	CASSTSGPGETQYF
NA	NA	TRBV2	TRBJ2-2	TGTGCCAGCAGTGATTCGGGGCGGGGCACCGGGGAGCTGTTTTTT	CASSDSGRGTGELFF
many	NA	TRBV7-8	TRBJ2-3	TGTGCCAGCAGCTTAGAGGGCTTCGGCTATAGCACAGATACGCAGTATTTT	CASSLEGFGYSTDTQYF
many	TRBD1	TRBV30	TRBJ1-6	TGTGCCTGGAGCCGGACAGGGAGGGGTTCACCCCTCCACTTT	CAWSRTGRGSPLHF
many	NA	TRBV6-6	TRBJ1-1	TGTGCCAGCAGTTACCGAGTGAACACTGAAGCTTTCTTT	CASSYRVNTEAFF
many	NA	TRBV3-1	TRBJ2-5	TGTGCCAGCAGCCAAGTCCAGGGACAAGAGACCCAGTACTTC	CASSQVQGQETQYF
many	NA	TRBV20-1	TRBJ2-5	TGCAGTGCTAGAGGCCTAGGACACTCCCAAGAGACCCAGTACTTC	CSARGLGHSQETQYF
many	NA	TRBV18	TRBJ1-1	TGTGCCAGCTCACCGACGGGACAATTTGAAGCTTTCTTT	CASSPTGQFEAFF
many	TRBD1	TRBV30	TRBJ2-7	TGTGCCTGGAGTGGGACAGGCTACGAGCAGTACTTC	CAWSGTGYEQYF
NA	TRBD1	TRBV5-1	TRBJ2-1	TGCGCCAGCAGCGTCACAGGGGGCAATGAGCAGTTCTTC	CASSVTGGNEQFF
NA	NA	TRBV12-3/TRBV12-4	TRBJ2-7	TGTGCCAGCAGTTTAGGGGGGGTTTTCGAGCAGTACTTC	CASSLGGVFEQYF
many	NA	TRBV20-1	TRBJ2-5	TGCAGTGCATCCCTCTTGCAAGAGACCCAGTACTTC	CSASLLQETQYF
few	TRBD2	TRBV6-2/TRBV6-3	TRBJ2-2	TGTGCCAGCAATCGCAGGGTGGGGGGGGACACCGGGGAGCTGTTTTTT	CASNRRVGGDTGELFF
NA	NA	TRBV5-8	TRBJ1-1	TGTGCCAGCAGCTCAAGACGGTTGAACACTGAAGCTTTCTTT	CASSSRRLNTEAFF
NA	TRBD2	TRBV7-6	TRBJ2-1	TGTGCCAGCAGCCCTGTCGCGGGAGCCTACAATGAGCAGTTCTTC	CASSPVAGAYNEQFF
many	TRBD2	TRBV28	TRBJ2-3	TGTGCCAGCAGTCCTTCCGGGACGGTAGCGGGAGGAAGGCAGTATTTT	CASSPSGTVAGGRQYF
NA	NA	TRBV11-2	TRBJ1-2	TGTGCCAGCAGCTTAGCCGGGGCGCCCCGGGGCTACACCTTC	CASSLAGAPRGYTF
few	NA	TRBV10-3	TRBJ1-2	TGTGCCATCGGCGGGCAAGGCGCTTATGGCTACACCTTC	CAIGGQGAYGYTF
few	TRBD2	TRBV11-2	TRBJ2-1	TGTGCCAGCTTAGCGGGCCTCTACAATGAGCAGTTCTTC	CASLAGLYNEQFF
NA	NA	TRBV18	TRBJ2-1	TGTGCCAGCTCACGCGGACAGAACGAGCAGTTCTTC	CASSRGQNEQFF
few	TRBD2	TRBV20-1	TRBJ2-2	TGCAGTGCTAGCCCGGTAGCGGGAGGGCCTGCCGGGGAGCTGTTTTTT	CSASPVAGGPAGELFF
many	NA	TRBV27	TRBJ1-5	TGTGCCAGCAGTCCGGGACTGAGCAATCAGCCCCAGCATTTT	CASSPGLSNQPQHF